These 5 T cell receptor beta chains were sequenced from one sample in a study of blood T cell repertoires in COVID-19. Assay used: immunoSEQ multiplex PCR; TCRdb lists only in-frame clones, some missing. The sample carries about 140,000 clones, 76% recorded once. The sequencing input was peripheral blood. Receptors originate from a woman aged 80 or older with active or convalescent COVID-19.

At least ten counts were recorded for this clone. The chain couples TRBV4-1 to TRBJ2-7; TRBD2 matches at 11 bases. Unmatched junction bases numbered 18, after V lost 0 bases and J lost 5 bases. Germline V gives CDR1 MGHRA, CDR2 YSYEKL. This CDR3 comprises 20 residues. CDR3 coding DNA: TGCGCCAGCAGCCAAGATCCCCCCGAGTCAGTAGCGGGGGGGAGGAACGAGCAGTACTTC. Its translation: CASSQDPPESVAGGRNEQYF.

The chain carries TRBV28 and TRBJ1-2; 9 bases are shared with TRBD1. The CDR3 length is 16 residues. V trimming: 5 bases; J trimming: 2 bases; junction bases outside the gene matches: 9. Germline loops: CDR1 MDHEN, CDR2 SYDVKM. The CDR3 spells CASSLIRGTGNYGYTF. CDR3 coding DNA: TGTGCCAGCAGTCTCATTCGCGGGACAGGGAACTATGGCTACACCTTC.

The CDR3 DNA sequence: TGTGCCAGCGGGCAAGGATTCTCCGCTTATGGCTACACCTTC. It encodes CASGQGFSAYGYTF. V usage is TRBV9 and J usage is TRBJ1-2; D is unclear. This CDR3 comprises 14 residues. Per the germline V gene, CDR1 is SGDLS and CDR2 is YYNGEE. Trimming shortened V by 7 bases and J by 5 bases, and 18 bases separated the two germline ends.

The chain links TRBV5-4 to TRBJ2-2, with D perhaps TRBD1 (6 bases). The V and J ends lost 4 bases and 0 bases respectively, with 19 bases between them. The CDR3 contains 18 residues. In germline, CDR1 is SGHNT, CDR2 YYREEE (reference sequence). This chain's CDR3 is CASSPKVVSGANTGELFF. DNA of the CDR3: TGTGCCAGCAGCCCTAAAGTTGTATCAGGGGCGAACACCGGGGAGCTGTTTTTT.

This chain links TRBV5-6 with TRBJ2-2, with 10 positions matching TRBD2. The CDR3 runs 18 residues. The junction had 9 bases not matched to a gene; V was cut back by 4 bases and J by 0 bases. CDR1 is SGHDT and CDR2 is YYEEEE in the germline V gene. CDR3 sequence: CASSPDGSGGTNTGELFF. The CDR3 nucleotides read TGTGCCAGCAGCCCCGACGGTAGCGGGGGGACGAACACCGGGGAGCTGTTTTTT.